Sequencing of this TCR beta chain was carried out in a study of regulatory T cells in long-lasting Graves disease. General study results and limits: The study found lower TCR diversity in persistent Graves' patients than in newly diagnosed ones. It is possible that accuracy was reduced by the small size of the sample. Favored usage of TRBV28, TRBJ1-2 and TRBJ2-5 was recorded in persistent disease.

This clonotype has more than one count but fewer than ten. Antigen specificity is unknown. Sample time point: newly diagnosed GD, antithyroid drugs for less than 3 months. RNA from PBMCs was the source of the TCR library. Patients were from an endocrinology department in Xi'an, China. For TCR beta, libraries came from iRepertoire HTBI primers and Arm-PCR of CDR3 regions. TCRdb re-called the multiplex PCR reads through MiXCR, storing one row per CDR3 protein. The table shows over 350,000 distinct CDR3 sequences, with 15% occurring only once. The CDR3 contains 13 residues. Germline CDR1 is LNHNV and CDR2 is YYDKDF (reference sequence). The germline V and J ends were trimmed by 0 bases and 6 bases, with 7 bases remaining between them. The data were also submitted as part of a second study, on T cells in Graves' hyperthyroidism and ophthalmopathy.

The TCR originated in a woman aged 40-49 years with Graves disease. The sample here was peripheral blood mononuclear cells (PBMCs), taken at new diagnosis, from a patient treated with antithyroid drugs. V is TRBV15 and J is TRBJ2-3, with D unresolved. CDR3 DNA: TGTGCCACCAGCAGAGAACGGCCTGATACGCAGTATTTT. It is translated as CATSRERPDTQYF.